This T cell receptor (beta chain) was sequenced in a study of CD8 T cells in Susac syndrome (dated by TCRdb to the late 2010s). A note on the overall study: Repertoire sequencing was used to test whether CD8+ T cell activation and differentiation in Susac syndrome was antigen driven.

With regard to this clonotype: What this receptor recognizes is not known. The record has no base qualities; no much larger clone is one base away.

The full study reports these points: The study acknowledged that relatively few individuals were included in the TCR sequencing and HLA analysis.

High-throughput TCR beta sequencing profiled peripheral blood CD8+ and CD4+ T cells from healthy donors, Susac syndrome patients and multiple sclerosis patients. The healthy donors served as controls matched for age and sex. Bulk CD8+ and CD4+ T cells were purified magnetically by negative isolation, whereas CD8+ TEMRA cells were enriched by FACS. Blood was drawn into EDTA tubes, processed within 24 hours, and PBMCs were isolated by density gradient centrifugation. PBMCs intended for TCR sequencing were cryopreserved in liquid nitrogen and thawed later in a water bath at 37 degrees C. Purity of sorted or isolated CD4+, CD8+ and CD8+ TEMRA cells was at least 90%. RNA was extracted using the RNeasy kit, and roughly 0.5 to 1 microgram was reverse transcribed with random hexamers. The immunoSEQ multiplex PCR assay, which covers 54 Vbeta and 13 Jbeta segments, was used to amplify TCR beta CDR3 regions. PCR amplification bias was corrected using a synthetic template baseline for primer optimization and computational correction. The original pipeline was this. Reads were annotated to V, D and J genes per IMGT and analyzed with immunoSEQ Analyzer, keeping only productive sequences. Clonality was computed as one minus Shannon entropy normalized by log2 of the number of productive unique sequences. For each patient and control, public and private clones were evaluated among the 100 most prevalent clones. A clone was defined as Susac-specific if it was absent from the healthy and MS cohorts, from about a thousand published viral clones and from other ImmuneACCESS disease sequences. TCRdb reprocessing: public reads trimmed at Q25 with fastp, clones called with MiXCR, in-frame beta chains kept. Rows are combined by CDR3 protein, so each entry shows the most common genes and DNA. The authors' filters were not applied to this entry. This sample holds some 120,000 distinct CDR3 sequences; more than 90% were observed only once. The ten largest clones take up 0.09% to 0.15% of the sample.

CDR1 and CDR2 (SQVTM, ANQGSEA) derive from the germline V gene. Trimming removed 4 bases from V and 2 bases from J; the gene matches leave 15 bases unexplained. The CDR3 sequence holds 17 residues, the cysteine and phenylalanine included. CDR3 DNA only is kept here, 51 bases in frame from base 1. The sequence came from a human donor in good health. Sequencing was performed on CD4+ T cells from PBMCs. Here the chain combines TRBV29-1 and TRBJ2-3; a stretch of 7 junction bases matches TRBD1. For the CDR3, the sequence is CSVVPSERQGITDTQYF. The sequenced DNA: TGCAGCGTTGTCCCCTCGGAGAGACAGGGAATCACAGATACGCAGTATTTT.